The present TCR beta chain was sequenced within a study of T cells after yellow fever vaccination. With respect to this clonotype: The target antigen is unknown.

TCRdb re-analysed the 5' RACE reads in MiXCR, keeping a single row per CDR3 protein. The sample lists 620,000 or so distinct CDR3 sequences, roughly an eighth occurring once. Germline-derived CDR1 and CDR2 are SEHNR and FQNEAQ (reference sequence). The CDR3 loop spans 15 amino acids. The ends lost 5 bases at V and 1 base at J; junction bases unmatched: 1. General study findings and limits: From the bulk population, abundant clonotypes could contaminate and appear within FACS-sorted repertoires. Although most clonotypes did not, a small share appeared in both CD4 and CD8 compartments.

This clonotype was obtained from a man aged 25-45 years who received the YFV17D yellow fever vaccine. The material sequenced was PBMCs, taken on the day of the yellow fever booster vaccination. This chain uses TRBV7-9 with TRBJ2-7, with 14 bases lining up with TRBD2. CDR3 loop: CASSGTSGRSYEQYF. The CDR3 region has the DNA TGTGCCAGCAGCGGGACTAGCGGGAGATCCTACGAGCAGTACTTC.